The 16 T cell receptor beta chains given below trace back to one sample, sequenced in a study of blood T cell repertoires in COVID-19. TCRdb's copy holds only in-frame clones and misses some; the assay was immunoSEQ multiplex PCR. Of approximately 85,000 clones listed, roughly 87% are singletons. Material: peripheral blood. These receptor sequences come from a woman in her forties or fifties in a cohort sampled during active COVID-19.

The genes are TRBV28 and TRBJ2-3; D is possibly TRBD2 (7 bases). The V gene lost 8 bases and the J gene lost 5 bases, with 11 bases spanning the gap. The CDR3 is 12 amino acids. CDR1 and CDR2 (germline): MDHEN, SYDVKM. The CDR3 nucleotides read TGTGCCAGCGGGGGGGCTAGAGATACGCAGTATTTT. It codes for CASGGARDTQYF.

The rearrangement uses TRBV19 and TRBJ1-1; TRBD1 might be the D (5 bases). The CDR3 is 13 residues long. The germline CDR1 and CDR2 sequences are LNHDA and SQIVND (reference sequence). Between the trimmed V and J ends, which lost 9 bases and 6 bases, there was a span of 17 bases. This chain's CDR3 is CASRPRGAAEAFF. The CDR3 DNA sequence: TGTGCCAGCAGACCCCGTGGGGCAGCTGAAGCTTTCTTT.

The genes are TRBV6-5 and TRBJ1-6; a weak D match, TRBD1 (5 bases). The germline gives CDR1 MNHEY, CDR2 SVGAGI. V was shortened by 0 bases and J by 8 bases, with 14 bases between the two germline ends. The CDR3 spans 16 residues. The CDR3 DNA sequence: TGTGCCAGCAGTTACTCGATACCCAGGGAGGATTCACCCCTCCACTTT. This encodes CASSYSIPREDSPLHF.

The chain joins TRBV7-2 to TRBJ2-7; the D is unclear. The V gene's germline CDR1 is SGHTA and CDR2 FQGNSA. CDR3 length equals 13 residues. The V and J ends lost 0 bases and 6 bases respectively, with 9 bases between them. The CDR3 spells CASSLALFGEQYF. CDR3 coding DNA: TGTGCCAGCAGCTTAGCATTATTCGGCGAGCAGTACTTC.

This sequence joins TRBV18 and TRBJ1-2; TRBD1 matches at 8 bases. CDR1 is KGHSH, CDR2 LQKENI, per germline. V lost 3 bases and J lost 2; bases outside the gene matches: 8. The CDR3 has 16 amino acids. CDR3 region: CASSPSGTGLNYGYTF. The DNA for the CDR3 is TGTGCCAGCTCACCCTCCGGGACAGGCCTCAACTATGGCTACACCTTC. Full variable domain (missing parts from reference TRBV18 and TRBJ1-2): NAGVMQNPRHLVRRRGQEARLRCSPMKGHSHVYWYRQLPEEGLKFMVYLQKENIIDESGMPKERFSAEFPKEGPSILRIQQVVRGDSAAYFCASSPSGTGLNYGYTFGSGTRLTVV.

V usage is TRBV19 and J usage is TRBJ2-7, with D tentatively TRBD2 (6 bases). CDR1 LNHDA and CDR2 SQIVND come from the germline V gene (reference sequence). V dropped 5 bases and J dropped 2 bases, with 16 bases sitting between them. This CDR3 has 15 residues. CDR3 DNA sequence: TGTGCCAGTAGTGAGGTGTGGGGAGGTACCTACGAGCAGTACTTC. Its translation is CASSEVWGGTYEQYF.

This chain joins TRBV5-1 and TRBJ1-2; 9 nucleotides align to TRBD1. J was trimmed by 8 bases and V by 3 bases; bases with no gene match: 11. Germline loops: CDR1 SGHRS, CDR2 YFSETQ. There are 15 residues in the CDR3. CDR3 loop: CASSWGTGRVEGYTF. CDR3 in DNA: TGCGCCAGCAGCTGGGGGACAGGGAGGGTAGAAGGCTACACCTTC.

As to this clone: This specimen includes other DNA sequences encoding the same CDR3. The rearrangement links TRBV7-6 to TRBJ1-1; tentative D call: TRBD1 (5 bases). The CDR3 is 16 residues long. The germline V gene encodes CDR1 SGHVS and CDR2 FNYEAQ. The V gene lost 2 bases and the J gene lost 4 bases, with 17 bases spanning the gap. CDR3 protein: CASSLLQGIPSTEAFF. CDR3 sequence (DNA): TGTGCCAGCAGCTTACTCCAGGGTATCCCTAGCACTGAAGCTTTCTTT.

This clone was observed a handful of times. The chain has TRBV30 and TRBJ1-5; D ambiguous. Germline CDR1 GTSNPN, CDR2 SVGIG (reference sequence). The ends were cut back, 3 bases at V and 6 bases at J, with 12 bases in the middle. The CDR3 consists of 13 residues. The CDR3 DNA sequence: TGTGCCTGGAGCATTACAGAGAGTCAGCCCCAGCATTTT. It encodes CAWSITESQPQHF.

The chain uses TRBV28 and TRBJ2-1, with 9 bases aligning to TRBD1. CDR1 is MDHEN, CDR2 SYDVKM, per germline. This CDR3 contains 17 residues. The DNA for the CDR3 is TGTGCTAGTCCCCCGGGACAGGGTAGGGCTCTCTACAATGAGCAGTTCTTC. Amino acids: CASPPGQGRALYNEQFF.

V gene TRBV11-2 combines with J gene TRBJ2-5, with D possibly being TRBD2 (5 bases). In germline, CDR1 is SGHAT, CDR2 FQNNGV. The CDR3 is 15 residues long. Trimming took 0 bases from V and 8 from J, leaving 16 bases between them. The CDR3 loop is CASSLELAMRETQYF. CDR3 nucleotide sequence: TGTGCCAGCAGCTTAGAATTGGCCATGAGGGAAACCCAGTACTTC.

The chain carries TRBV6-5 and TRBJ1-2; TRBD1 matches 9 bases. The CDR3 contains 14 residues. Germline V CDR1 and CDR2: MNHEY, SVGAGI. The V segment lost 6 bases and the J segment 4 bases; nucleotides outside the gene matches: 6. The CDR3 DNA follows: TGTGCCAGCAGCGCCGACAGGGGGACCTATGGCTACACCTTC. Its protein product is CASSADRGTYGYTF.

The gene calls are TRBV14 and TRBJ2-7, with D possibly being TRBD1 (5 bases). Trimming took off 3 bases at V and 9 bases at J, with 15 bases between the two ends. Germline lookup yields CDR1 SGHDN and CDR2 FVKESK. This CDR3 is built from 13 residues. CDR3 in DNA: TGTGCCAGCAGCCAGGACACTCCTGTGGGGCAGTACTTC. It specifies CASSQDTPVGQYF.

This clone was counted once. V and J are TRBV12-3 or TRBV12-4 and TRBJ2-7; D is perhaps TRBD2 (6 bases). Trimming removed 9 bases from V and 4 bases from J, with 16 bases in between. This CDR3 has 13 residues. The DNA for the CDR3 is TGTGCCAGTAAGGGACCTAGCGAGTACGAGCAGTACTTC. It yields the protein CASKGPSEYEQYF.

The chain joins TRBV6-5 to TRBJ2-5; possible D gene TRBD2, 6 bases. Germline V gene lookup returns CDR1 MNHEY and CDR2 SVGAGI. This CDR3 spans 14 amino acids. Trimming shortened V by 0 bases and J by 5 bases, and 10 bases separated the two germline ends. CDR3 sequence: CASSYSGGGETQYF. CDR3 nucleotides: TGTGCCAGCAGTTACTCGGGTGGGGGGGAGACCCAGTACTTC.

The rearrangement links TRBV25-1 to TRBJ1-1; 8 positions match TRBD1. CDR1 is MGHDK and CDR2 is SYGVNS in the germline V gene. Unmatched junction bases numbered 6, after V lost 2 bases and J lost 4 bases. This CDR3 comprises 15 residues. The CDR3 DNA is TGTGCCAGCAGTGAAAGGTTACAGGGGGGCACTGAAGCTTTCTTT. Its translation: CASSERLQGGTEAFF. Based on the CDR3 plus reference TRBV25-1 and TRBJ1-1, the full variable domain is EADIYQTPRYLVIGTGKKITLECSQTMGHDKMYWYQQDPGMELHLIHYSYGVNSTEKGDLSSESTVSRIRTEHFPLTLESARPSHTSQYLCASSERLQGGTEAFFGQGTRLTVV.